These 3 T cell receptor beta chains came from one sample sequenced in a study of breast tumors, draining lymph nodes, adjacent tissues. Samples came from axillary lymph nodes draining the breast cancer. A single record per CDR3 protein comes from TCRdb applying MiXCR to the multiplex PCR reads. This table has 200,000 to 250,000 distinct CDR3 sequences, approximately 36% appearing once. Sequencing was done on a sample of axillary lymph node tissue. Every receptor here comes from a female donor with breast cancer. Some clones in this sample may be carry-over from other donors' samples.

The sample holds many counts of this clonotype. V is TRBV11-1 and J is TRBJ2-3; 9 bases line up with TRBD1. The CDR3 covers 17 residues. Trimming took 4 bases from V and 3 from J; bases not matched to a gene: 11. Germline values: CDR1 SGHAT, CDR2 FQDESV (reference sequence). As DNA, the CDR3 is TGTGCCAGCAGCTCTACGAGCGCTGGACAGGGGACAGATACGCAGTATTTT. It codes for CASSSTSAGQGTDTQYF.

This clonotype has at least ten counts. One junction end disagrees with the germline gene, perhaps due to a read error. J is TRBJ1-2 and V is TRBV7-2; 9 nucleotides line up with TRBD1. This CDR3 is built from 15 residues. Per germline, CDR1 SGHTA and CDR2 FQGNSA. The CDR3 spells CASSLITGGRSGYPF. CDR3 nucleotides: TGTGCCAGCAGCTTAATCACAGGGGGCAGGAGTGGCTACCCCTTC.

V usage is TRBV19 and J usage is TRBJ2-6; TRBD2 agrees at 7 bases. The length of the CDR3 is 20 residues. The V and J ends lost 5 bases and 3 bases, in that order; junction bases with no gene match: 19. Germline V gene data show CDR1 as LNHDA and CDR2 as SQIVND (reference sequence). The chain's CDR3 is CASSPISRGGVKLGANVLTF. The CDR3 nucleotides are TGTGCCAGTAGTCCCATTTCTCGCGGGGGTGTAAAGCTTGGGGCCAACGTCCTGACTTTC.